The 17 T cell receptor beta chains reported below all come from one sample, sequenced in a study of shared clonotypes between healthy human individuals. The data were produced by immunoSEQ multiplex PCR, yet TCRdb's version contains in-frame clones alone and is incomplete. This table has roughly 680,000 clones, 72% appearing once. Input material: memory CD4+ T cells sorted from blood. Sample subset: CD45RA-negative fraction. Receptors originate from a woman between 25 and 40 years old in good health.

In the case of this clone: The same CDR3 also results from other DNA sequences found in this sample. The chain combines TRBV7-9 with TRBJ2-7, with 11 bases aligning to TRBD2. The CDR3 sequence is 15 residues long. Germline values: CDR1 SEHNR, CDR2 FQNEAQ (reference sequence). Trimming removed 3 bases from V and 3 bases from J; junction bases left unmatched: 4. The CDR3 nucleotides are TGTGCCAGCAGCTTCGGGACTAGCGGTAACTACGAGCAGTACTTC. Protein sequence: CASSFGTSGNYEQYF.

There are a few counts of this clone. The rearrangement uses TRBV5-1 and TRBJ1-2; D is perhaps TRBD1 (6 bases). The CDR3 contains 12 residues. The germline V gene has CDR1 SGHRS and CDR2 YFSETQ. Deletions cut 0 bases from V and 8 bases from J, with 8 bases between. The CDR3 DNA reads as TGCGCCAGCAGCTTGGATGGGGGCGGCTACACCTTC. Protein product: CASSLDGGGYTF.

The chain joins TRBV5-1 to TRBJ2-7; 10 bases are shared with TRBD1. Trimming removed 2 bases from V and 4 bases from J; junction bases left unmatched: 9. Germline CDR1 and CDR2: SGHRS and YFSETQ. CDR3 length equals 16 residues. The CDR3 DNA sequence: TGCGCCAGCAGCTTAGATAGGGACAGGGGTTCTTACGAGCAGTACTTC. Translating gives CASSLDRDRGSYEQYF.

The chain carries TRBV2 and TRBJ2-6, with 7 positions matching TRBD1. Germline V gene lookup returns CDR1 SNHLY and CDR2 FYNNEI. With 6 bases clipped from V and 0 bases from J, the junction kept 8 bases outside the gene matches. The CDR3 loop spans 17 amino acids. Written as DNA, the CDR3 is TGTGCCAGCAGCCCAGGGGGAACTGTCTCTGGGGCCAACGTCCTGACTTTC. It specifies CASSPGGTVSGANVLTF.

The chain couples TRBV10-2 to TRBJ2-1, with a possible D match to TRBD1 (5 bases). Germline values: CDR1 WSHSY, CDR2 SAAADI. Deletions cut 6 bases from V and 9 bases from J, with 15 bases between. This CDR3 contains 13 residues. CDR3 sequence (DNA): TGCGCCAGCAGACCCCTTATAAGGGGTGAGCAGTTCTTC. This codes for CASRPLIRGEQFF.

The rearrangement uses TRBV7-4 and TRBJ2-1, with 7 bases aligning to TRBD2. This CDR3 spans 17 amino acids. Trimming removed 2 bases from V and 0 bases from J; junction bases left unmatched: 7. Germline CDR1 reads SGHVT; CDR2 reads SQSDAQ. DNA for the CDR3: TGTGCCAGCAGCTTACGGCGGGACTACTTCTCCTACAATGAGCAGTTCTTC. This sequence encodes CASSLRRDYFSYNEQFF.

V gene TRBV9 combines with J gene TRBJ2-2; TRBD2 matches at 7 bases. CDR1 SGDLS and CDR2 YYNGEE come from the germline V gene. V shed 4 bases, J shed 7 bases, and the junction held 22 bases outside the gene matches. This CDR3 region has 19 residues. This CDR3 reads CASSPWEGAGKIGVGELFF. The CDR3 DNA is TGTGCCAGCAGCCCCTGGGAAGGAGCGGGAAAGATCGGAGTCGGGGAGCTGTTTTTT.

This clone was seen a few times. The chain couples TRBV2 to TRBJ2-4, with D possibly TRBD2 on 5 matching bases. Per the germline V gene, CDR1 is SNHLY and CDR2 is FYNNEI. The CDR3 sequence is 16 residues long. Trimming removed 1 base from V and 6 bases from J, with 16 bases in between. CDR3 in DNA: TGTGCCAGCAGTGAAGATCCGTGGAGGTACGGAAACATTCAGTACTTC. Translated: CASSEDPWRYGNIQYF.

The chain couples TRBV7-2 to TRBJ1-5; possibly TRBD1 for D (6 bases). V shed 5 bases and J shed 3 bases, with 14 bases lying between them. The CDR3 has 15 residues. Germline V gives CDR1 SGHTA, CDR2 FQGNSA. CDR3: CASSPEGGFNQPQHF. The DNA for the CDR3 is TGTGCCAGCAGCCCAGAGGGGGGTTTCAATCAGCCCCAGCATTTT.

This clone appeared a single time. This chain links TRBV27 with TRBJ2-7; perhaps TRBD2 as D (6 bases). Germline loops: CDR1 MNHEY, CDR2 SMNVEV (reference sequence). This CDR3 has 13 amino acids. The ends were cut back, 6 bases at V and 9 bases at J, with 18 bases in the middle. The CDR3 DNA is TGTGCCAGCAGCAACCCGGGGGTCTTCGTGCAGTACTTC. Its translation: CASSNPGVFVQYF.

The CDR3 coding sequence is TGTGCCAGCAGCTTGACGGGGGGGACGCCTCCCTACGAGCAGTACTTC. As protein: CASSLTGGTPPYEQYF. This rearrangement joins TRBV7-2 to TRBJ2-7; 8 bases map to TRBD2. V trimming: 3 bases; J trimming: 2 bases; junction bases outside the gene matches: 9. There are 16 residues in the CDR3. Germline V gene data show CDR1 as SGHTA and CDR2 as FQGNSA.

Notes on this clone: The sample carries other DNA sequences with the same CDR3. The V gene is TRBV18, the J gene TRBJ1-3; D call uncertain. V shed 3 bases and J shed 0 bases, with 6 bases lying between them. This CDR3 spans 14 amino acids. Germline V gives CDR1 KGHSH, CDR2 LQKENI. The CDR3 is CASSPTNSGNTIYF. As DNA, the CDR3 is TGTGCCAGCTCACCGACCAACTCTGGAAACACCATATATTTT.

The chain is built from TRBV14 and TRBJ2-7; TRBD2 matches 11 bases. The CDR3 totals 22 residues. Germline trimming cut 0 bases from V and 4 bases from J; bases unmatched to any gene: 23. Germline CDR1 SGHDN, CDR2 FVKESK. The CDR3 DNA is TGTGCCAGCAGCCAAGAGGTAAAGAGGCAGATTCTAGCGGGAGGTTCCCTTTACGAGCAGTACTTC. Its translation: CASSQEVKRQILAGGSLYEQYF.

This chain joins TRBV11-3 and TRBJ2-1; D ambiguous. Germline CDR1 and CDR2: SGHNT and YENEEA. V was cut by 2 bases and J by 5 bases, with 4 bases left in between. The CDR3 loop spans 12 amino acids. This CDR3 is CASSLNDNEQFF. The CDR3 nucleotides read TGTGCCAGCAGCTTAAACGACAATGAGCAGTTCTTC.

Only a few counts were recorded for this clone. The chain employs TRBV28 and TRBJ2-3, with 14 nucleotides matching TRBD2. Per the germline V gene, CDR1 is MDHEN and CDR2 is SYDVKM. Germline trimming cut 3 bases from V and 7 bases from J; bases unmatched to any gene: 9. The CDR3 runs 17 residues. The CDR3 bases are TGTGCCAGCAGTTTTCGCCAGACTAGCGGGAGGGGAAATACGCAGTATTTT. This codes for CASSFRQTSGRGNTQYF.

The CDR3 protein is CASSRTHGETQYF. The CDR3 DNA reads as TGTGCCAGCAGCCGGACGCATGGGGAGACCCAGTACTTC. J is TRBJ2-5 and V is TRBV7-9, with D hard to call. Germline V gene data show CDR1 as SEHNR and CDR2 as FQNEAQ (reference sequence). The CDR3 is 13 residues long. The V and J ends lost 5 bases and 5 bases respectively, with 12 bases between them. Variable domain in full (rest from reference TRBV7-9 and TRBJ2-5): DTGVSQNPRHKITKRGQNVTFRCDPISEHNRLYWYRQTLGQGPEFLTYFQNEAQLEKSRLLSDRFSAERPKGSFSTLEIQRTEQGDSAMYLCASSRTHGETQYFGPGTRLLVL.

This clone came up many times. The genes are TRBV7-2 and TRBJ2-6; 11 bases line up with TRBD2. Germline V gene sequence: CDR1 SGHTA, CDR2 FQGNSA. The CDR3 consists of 17 residues. Trimming removed 5 bases from V and 0 bases from J; junction bases left unmatched: 3. The CDR3 bases are TGTGCCAGCAGCCCGACTAGCGGGGCCTCTGGGGCCAACGTCCTGACTTTC. Translating gives CASSPTSGASGANVLTF.